This TCR beta chain was identified in a study of T cells in Graves' hyperthyroidism and ophthalmopathy. The CDR3 totals 15 residues. The germline V gene has CDR1 MNHEY and CDR2 SVGAGI. V lost 0 bases to trimming and J lost 2 bases; unmatched junction nucleotides: 3. RNA transcripts gave rise to amplified TCR beta CDR3 regions. Initially, a first-round RT-PCR of the TCR CDR3 employed the HTBI primer set. MiXCR was run by TCRdb on the multiplex PCR reads, yielding one entry per CDR3 protein. The repertoire holds approximately 260,000 distinct CDR3 sequences, with about 15% as singletons. This clonotype has a count of ten or more.

The sequence derives from a woman in her 50s with Graves' hyperthyroidism that later progressed to Graves' ophthalmopathy. The specimen was blood. The chain is built from TRBV6-5 and TRBJ1-2; the match to TRBD1 covers 7 bases. CDR3 nucleotides: TGTGCCAGCAGTTACTCGCCAGGGGGGAACTATGGCTACACCTTC. It translates to CASSYSPGGNYGYTF.